These 14 T cell receptor beta chains originate from one sample sequenced in a study of cytomegalovirus exposure and HLA in healthy donors (dated by TCRdb to 2015 to 2018). Library preparation employed the immunoSEQ multiplex PCR assay. For the multiplex PCR, a mixture combining 60 forward primers for TCR Vbeta segments and 13 reverse primers for TCR Jbeta segments was used. Entries here come from immuneACCESS through TCRdb and include only in-frame sequences with V and J called. Some clones fail to appear in such tables; in the studies checked, an unresolved V gene covers under half of the shortfall, and the cause of the remainder is unknown. This sample gives under 200,000 clones in total; around 85% of them show up just once. The ten most abundant clones make up around 4% of the sample. The sequenced material came from PBMCs. The receptors derive from a man aged 50 or older in good health and CMV-seronegative.

This sequence joins TRBV27 and TRBJ1-1; TRBD1 matches at 9 bases. This CDR3 region has 15 residues. CDR1 is MNHEY, CDR2 SMNVEV, per germline (reference sequence). V gave up 8 bases and J gave up 6 bases; unmatched junction bases: 13. CDR3 sequence reads: CASSSGTGYVSEAFF. Here the CDR3 DNA reads TGTGCCAGCTCTTCCGGGACAGGGTATGTATCTGAAGCTTTCTTT.

The chain is built from TRBV2 and TRBJ2-2; 9 bases match TRBD2. This CDR3 is 13 amino acids long. Germline CDR1 is SNHLY and CDR2 is FYNNEI. Trimming removed 9 bases from V and 3 bases from J; junction bases left unmatched: 2. This chain's CDR3 is CASKRGDTGELFF. CDR3 nucleotide sequence: TGTGCCAGTAAGCGGGGGGACACCGGGGAGCTGTTTTTT.

This chain connects TRBV2 to TRBJ2-2; TRBD1 is a possible D gene (6 bases). The CDR3 runs to 14 residues. Germline CDR1 and CDR2: SNHLY and FYNNEI. V lost 2 bases and J 4 bases, leaving 8 bases between the germline ends. CDR3 region: CASSEQGSTGELFF. Here the CDR3 DNA reads TGTGCCAGCAGTGAACAGGGGAGCACCGGGGAGCTGTTTTTT. Using reference TRBV2 and TRBJ2-2 for the parts outside the CDR3, the full variable domain is EPEVTQTPSHQVTQMGQEVILRCVPISNHLYFYWYRQILGQKVEFLVSFYNNEISEKSEIFDDQFSVERPDGSNFTLKIRSTKLEDSAMYFCASSEQGSTGELFFGEGSRLTVL.

This clone was recorded once. CDR3 in DNA: TGTGCCAGCAGCTTAGGGGACACAGACTCTGGGGCCAACGTCCTGACTTTC. Its translation: CASSLGDTDSGANVLTF. The V gene is TRBV13, the J gene TRBJ2-6; D may be TRBD1 (5 bases). V lost 0 bases and J 0 bases, leaving 9 bases between the germline ends. This CDR3 is built from 17 residues. Looked up from germline, CDR1 is PRHDT and CDR2 is FYEKMQ (reference sequence). The full variable domain, its missing parts supplied by reference TRBV13 and TRBJ2-6, is AAGVIQSPRHLIKEKRETATLKCYPIPRHDTVYWYQQGPGQDPQFLISFYEKMQSDKGSIPDRFSAQQFSDYHSELNMSSLELGDSALYFCASSLGDTDSGANVLTFGAGSRLTVL.

The rearrangement joins TRBV19 to TRBJ2-3; the D is unclear. The CDR3 totals 15 residues. V lost 5 bases and J 4 bases, leaving 16 bases between the germline ends. CDR1 is LNHDA, CDR2 SQIVND, per germline (reference sequence). The CDR3: CASSLRGERSDTQYF. CDR3 bases: TGTGCCAGTAGTCTCCGCGGTGAGCGCTCAGATACGCAGTATTTT.

The V gene is TRBV7-8, the J gene TRBJ1-5; 8 bases agree with TRBD1. The germline gives CDR1 SGHVS, CDR2 FQNEAQ. The CDR3 extends over 19 amino acids. J lost 1 base, V lost 1 base, and 12 bases had no gene match. Written as DNA, the CDR3 is TGTGCCAGCAGCTTAGGCTCAGGGGGCGGAAGGATAAGCAATCAGCCCCAGCATTTT. Its protein is CASSLGSGGGRISNQPQHF.

This clone has a single count. This chain joins TRBV7-8 and TRBJ1-4; D uncertain. Germline V CDR1 and CDR2: SGHVS, FQNEAQ. V lost 3 bases, J lost 8 bases, and 16 bases lay in between. CDR3 size: 15 residues. The CDR3 protein is CASSFGQTPGEKLFF. Written as DNA, the CDR3 is TGTGCCAGCAGCTTTGGTCAAACCCCGGGGGAAAAACTGTTTTTT.

J is TRBJ1-2 and V is TRBV7-2; 7 nucleotides agree with TRBD1. Germline loops: CDR1 SGHTA, CDR2 FQGNSA. V lost 8 bases and J lost 2; bases outside the gene matches: 8. The CDR3 runs 14 residues. This CDR3 is CASVRTGRNYGYTF. The CDR3 nucleotides are TGTGCCAGCGTCCGGACAGGTCGAAACTATGGCTACACCTTC.

The genes are TRBV15 and TRBJ1-4, with no clear D. Deletions cut 0 bases from V and 8 bases from J, with 13 bases between. The CDR3 covers 15 residues. Germline lookup yields CDR1 LNHNV and CDR2 YYDKDF (reference sequence). The chain's CDR3 is CATSRDEVLEEKLFF. CDR3 DNA sequence: TGTGCCACCAGCAGAGATGAGGTTTTAGAGGAAAAACTGTTTTTT.

This chain uses TRBV18 with TRBJ1-1; tentatively, D is TRBD1 (6 bases). Trimming took 3 bases from V and 7 from J, leaving 9 bases between them. The CDR3 totals 12 residues. Germline V lookup: CDR1 KGHSH, CDR2 LQKENI. CDR3 loop: CASSPTGNEAFF. In DNA form, the CDR3 reads TGTGCCAGCTCACCTACAGGGAATGAAGCTTTCTTT.

The rearrangement links TRBV18 to TRBJ1-6; 8 bases line up with TRBD1. The CDR3 has 15 residues. J gave up 6 bases and V 3 bases, and 4 bases lay outside the gene matches. Germline loops: CDR1 KGHSH, CDR2 LQKENI. The CDR3: CASSPGTGTNSPLHF. The CDR3 nucleotides are TGTGCCAGCTCACCCGGGACAGGAACTAATTCACCCCTCCACTTT.

Turning to this clone: At one end the junction does not follow the germline gene, possibly because of a read error. Other DNA sequences in the same sample also yield this CDR3. The gene calls are TRBV7-2 and TRBJ2-7; 10 bases align to TRBD1. From germline, CDR1 is SGHTA and CDR2 FQGNSA. This CDR3 spans 14 amino acids. In DNA form, the CDR3 reads TGTGCCAGCAGCATGGACAGGGGGGCCTACGAGCAGTACTTT. This translates into CASSMDRGAYEQYF. Combining the CDR3 with reference TRBV7-2 and TRBJ2-7 gives the whole variable domain GAGVSQSPSNKVTEKGKDVELRCDPISGHTALYWYRQSLGQGLEFLIYFQGNSAPDKSGLPSDRFSAERTGGSVSTLTIQRTQQEDSAVYLCASSMDRGAYEQYFGPGTRLTVT.

This rearrangement joins TRBV6-5 to TRBJ2-7; D is perhaps TRBD1 (6 bases). Looked up from germline, CDR1 is MNHEY and CDR2 is SVGAGI. This CDR3 has 14 residues. The V and J ends lost 5 bases and 3 bases respectively, with 14 bases between them. CDR3 protein: CASSGQKWNYEQYF. The CDR3 DNA is TGTGCCAGCAGTGGACAGAAATGGAACTACGAGCAGTACTTC.

The chain links TRBV19 to TRBJ1-1; D not resolved. Per germline, CDR1 LNHDA and CDR2 SQIVND (reference sequence). Trimming cost V 7 bases and J 6 bases, with 18 bases left between them. This CDR3 has 14 amino acids. CDR3: CASNPGGRVAEAFF. CDR3 in DNA: TGTGCCAGTAACCCCGGAGGGAGAGTGGCTGAAGCTTTCTTT. Complete variable domain (other parts from reference TRBV19 and TRBJ1-1): DGGITQSPKYLFRKEGQNVTLSCEQNLNHDAMYWYRQDPGQGLRLIYYSQIVNDFQKGDIAEGYSVSREKKESFPLTVTSAQKNPTAFYLCASNPGGRVAEAFFGQGTRLTVV.